The rows below give T cell receptor beta chains drawn from one sample of a study of patients and donors after allogeneic stem cell transplantation. TCRdb itself ran the RT-PCR reads through MiXCR, one entry per CDR3 protein. The table lists about a million distinct CDR3 sequences, 15% to 20% of them singletons, with 5.5% to 6.5% in the top ten. The specimen sequenced was blood, either unsorted or a sorted T cell fraction (not recorded which). These TCRs come from a human donor who was either an allogeneic HSCT recipient or a stem cell or donor lymphocyte infusion donor (not recorded which). It is not recorded whose cells these are; they may come from a transplant donor. Both conserved end residues are trimmed from each CDR3. The size of a clone is reported for some rows only, either as once, few or many, or as a class for expanded clones.

v_gene: TRBV12-3/TRBV12-4
abundance: many
j_gene: TRBJ1-3
CDR3aa: ASSTRTGGNTIY

v_gene: TRBV7-9
abundance: -
j_gene: TRBJ2-5
CDR3aa: ASSLLVGPETQY

v_gene: TRBV28
abundance: few
j_gene: TRBJ2-3
CDR3aa: ASSARLSPSTDTQY

v_gene: TRBV7-9
abundance: -
j_gene: TRBJ2-7
CDR3aa: ASSLRDRVSYEQY

v_gene: TRBV2
abundance: -
j_gene: TRBJ1-1
CDR3aa: ASSEGQGALTEAF

v_gene: TRBV21-1
abundance: few
j_gene: TRBJ2-1
CDR3aa: ASSPRTSGRADEQF

v_gene: TRBV2
abundance: few
j_gene: TRBJ2-1
CDR3aa: ASRGGQSLNEQF

v_gene: TRBV5-4
abundance: many
j_gene: TRBJ2-2
CDR3aa: ASSGNTGELF

v_gene: TRBV27
abundance: -
j_gene: TRBJ2-1
CDR3aa: ASSLSLRNEQF

v_gene: TRBV9
abundance: -
j_gene: TRBJ1-2
CDR3aa: ASSATGVYGYT

v_gene: TRBV13
abundance: few
j_gene: TRBJ1-2
CDR3aa: ASSLEGDRVRYGYT

v_gene: TRBV4-3
abundance: few
j_gene: TRBJ1-5
CDR3aa: ASSQRQGVQPQH

v_gene: TRBV29-1
abundance: many
j_gene: TRBJ1-1
CDR3aa: SAREGRWHTEAF

v_gene: TRBV29-1
abundance: many
j_gene: TRBJ2-3
CDR3aa: SGRTGQDTQY

v_gene: TRBV20-1
abundance: -
j_gene: TRBJ1-6
CDR3aa: SARDLAGMNSPLH

v_gene: TRBV20-1
abundance: -
j_gene: TRBJ2-2
CDR3aa: SAPRGFGELF

v_gene: TRBV2
abundance: -
j_gene: TRBJ2-2
CDR3aa: ASNPRGSARNTGELF

v_gene: TRBV4-1
abundance: few
j_gene: TRBJ2-7
CDR3aa: ASSHGLAGGDEQY

v_gene: TRBV10-3
abundance: many
j_gene: TRBJ2-3
CDR3aa: ATGPSGPDTQY

v_gene: TRBV7-2
abundance: -
j_gene: TRBJ2-2
CDR3aa: ASRGRGSNTGELF

v_gene: TRBV12-3/TRBV12-4
abundance: -
j_gene: TRBJ2-1
CDR3aa: ASKPTGTSGFNEQF

v_gene: TRBV20-1
abundance: -
j_gene: TRBJ1-5
CDR3aa: SARDGQQPQH

v_gene: TRBV12-3/TRBV12-4
abundance: -
j_gene: TRBJ2-3
CDR3aa: ASSSSGGRYTDTQY

v_gene: TRBV25-1
abundance: -
j_gene: TRBJ2-5
CDR3aa: ASSDPSPGNQETQY

v_gene: TRBV29-1
abundance: many
j_gene: TRBJ1-2
CDR3aa: SVVWANQEYGYT

v_gene: TRBV4-3
abundance: few
j_gene: TRBJ1-1
CDR3aa: ASSQINLGGSGTEAF

v_gene: TRBV28
abundance: few
j_gene: TRBJ2-7
CDR3aa: ASSPGDREDQY

v_gene: TRBV9
abundance: -
j_gene: TRBJ1-1
CDR3aa: ASSADRMNTEAF

v_gene: TRBV5-6
abundance: -
j_gene: TRBJ2-3
CDR3aa: ASSFTSGGITDTQY

v_gene: TRBV5-1
abundance: -
j_gene: TRBJ1-1
CDR3aa: ASSLDAPGRGTEAF

v_gene: TRBV12-5
abundance: few
j_gene: TRBJ2-1
CDR3aa: ASGFPSSNNEQF

v_gene: TRBV29-1
abundance: few
j_gene: TRBJ1-1
CDR3aa: SVTSGGRNTEAF

v_gene: TRBV7-2
abundance: -
j_gene: TRBJ2-5
CDR3aa: ASSRGPPDTQY

v_gene: TRBV5-1
abundance: -
j_gene: TRBJ2-1
CDR3aa: ASSHRLAGVVHEQF

v_gene: TRBV5-1
abundance: few
j_gene: TRBJ1-1
CDR3aa: ASSLQPRGTEAF

v_gene: TRBV12-3/TRBV12-4
abundance: many
j_gene: TRBJ2-1
CDR3aa: ASSPRTSGRHYNEQF

v_gene: TRBV6-2/TRBV6-3
abundance: many
j_gene: TRBJ2-7
CDR3aa: ASTPGAYEQY

v_gene: TRBV12-3/TRBV12-4
abundance: few
j_gene: TRBJ2-7
CDR3aa: ASSFSFGTGNPYEQY

v_gene: TRBV12-3/TRBV12-4
abundance: many
j_gene: TRBJ2-2
CDR3aa: ASSPRGAADTGELF

v_gene: TRBV7-3
abundance: -
j_gene: TRBJ2-5
CDR3aa: ASSLTGSTSGGQETQY

v_gene: TRBV11-2
abundance: -
j_gene: TRBJ1-5
CDR3aa: ASSLYRQPVVNNQPQH

v_gene: TRBV4-3
abundance: few
j_gene: TRBJ2-7
CDR3aa: ASSQDKGGQY

v_gene: TRBV4-3
abundance: -
j_gene: TRBJ1-2
CDR3aa: ASSQGGGKTYGYT

v_gene: TRBV12-3/TRBV12-4
abundance: few
j_gene: TRBJ2-1
CDR3aa: ASSLALGVSSYNEQF

v_gene: TRBV20-1
abundance: few
j_gene: TRBJ2-4
CDR3aa: SASGLNLAKNIQY

v_gene: TRBV6-7
abundance: few
j_gene: TRBJ1-2
CDR3aa: ASSFLWRGYT

v_gene: TRBV7-9
abundance: -
j_gene: TRBJ2-3
CDR3aa: ASSSLTSGGHTQY

v_gene: TRBV7-8
abundance: few
j_gene: TRBJ1-1
CDR3aa: ASSPGEVTEAF

v_gene: TRBV7-6
abundance: many
j_gene: TRBJ2-7
CDR3aa: ASSLGPKGYEQY

v_gene: TRBV20-1
abundance: -
j_gene: TRBJ2-5
CDR3aa: SAPPGFRDETQY

v_gene: TRBV2
abundance: few
j_gene: TRBJ2-7
CDR3aa: ASSEAPAGSGVSYEQY

v_gene: TRBV2
abundance: many
j_gene: TRBJ1-5
CDR3aa: ASRRGDSNQPQH

v_gene: TRBV20-1
abundance: few
j_gene: TRBJ2-3
CDR3aa: SPLRGTDTQY

v_gene: TRBV6-2/TRBV6-3
abundance: -
j_gene: TRBJ1-5
CDR3aa: ASSYLTGRRNQPQH

v_gene: TRBV5-1
abundance: many
j_gene: TRBJ2-5
CDR3aa: ASSLLRNLRGETQY

v_gene: TRBV4-2
abundance: few
j_gene: TRBJ1-4
CDR3aa: ASSLTPTGESNEKLF

v_gene: TRBV7-9
abundance: many
j_gene: TRBJ1-2
CDR3aa: ASSLDFRGYGYT

v_gene: TRBV7-9
abundance: once
j_gene: TRBJ2-7
CDR3aa: ASSFPVSGQGGEQY

v_gene: TRBV11-1
abundance: -
j_gene: TRBJ2-1
CDR3aa: ASSTSLLTRGEYNEQF

v_gene: TRBV25-1
abundance: -
j_gene: TRBJ2-7
CDR3aa: ASTQMGYEQY